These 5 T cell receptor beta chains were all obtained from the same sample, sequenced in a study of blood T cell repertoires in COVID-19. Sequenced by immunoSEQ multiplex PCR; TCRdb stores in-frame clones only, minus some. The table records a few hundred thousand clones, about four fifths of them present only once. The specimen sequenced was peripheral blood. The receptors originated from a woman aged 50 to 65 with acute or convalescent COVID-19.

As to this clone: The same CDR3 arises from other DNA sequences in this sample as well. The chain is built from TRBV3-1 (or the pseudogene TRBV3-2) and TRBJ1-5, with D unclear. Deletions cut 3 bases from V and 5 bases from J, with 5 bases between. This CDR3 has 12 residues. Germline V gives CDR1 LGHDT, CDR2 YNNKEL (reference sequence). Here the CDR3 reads CASSQGDQPQHF. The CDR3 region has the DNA TGTGCCAGCAGCCAGGGAGATCAGCCCCAGCATTTT.

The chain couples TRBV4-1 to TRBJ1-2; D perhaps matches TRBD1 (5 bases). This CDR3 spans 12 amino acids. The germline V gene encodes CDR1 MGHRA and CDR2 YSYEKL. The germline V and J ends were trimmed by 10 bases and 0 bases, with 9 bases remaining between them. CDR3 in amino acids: CATGTANYGYTF. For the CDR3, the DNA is TGCGCCACCGGGACTGCTAACTATGGCTACACCTTC.

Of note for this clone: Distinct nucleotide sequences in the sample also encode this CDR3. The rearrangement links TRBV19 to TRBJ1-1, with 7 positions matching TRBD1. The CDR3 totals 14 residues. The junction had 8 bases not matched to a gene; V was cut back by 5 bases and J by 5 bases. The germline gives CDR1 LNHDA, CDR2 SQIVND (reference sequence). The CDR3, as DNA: TGTGCCAGTAGTCGTACAGGGGCAGGGACTGAAGCTTTCTTT. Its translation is CASSRTGAGTEAFF.

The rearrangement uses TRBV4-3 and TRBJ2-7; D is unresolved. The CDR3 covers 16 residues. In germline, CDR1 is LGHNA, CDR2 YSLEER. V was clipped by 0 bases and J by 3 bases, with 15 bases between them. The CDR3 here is CASSQDFTEQSYEQYF. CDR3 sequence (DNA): TGCGCCAGCAGCCAAGATTTCACGGAGCAGAGCTACGAGCAGTACTTC.

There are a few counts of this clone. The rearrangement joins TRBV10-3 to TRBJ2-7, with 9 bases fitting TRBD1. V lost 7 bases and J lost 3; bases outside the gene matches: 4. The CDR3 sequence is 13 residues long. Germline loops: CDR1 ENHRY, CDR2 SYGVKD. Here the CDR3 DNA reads TGTGCCATCACCATGGGACAGGGCTACGAGCAGTACTTC. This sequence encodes CAITMGQGYEQYF.